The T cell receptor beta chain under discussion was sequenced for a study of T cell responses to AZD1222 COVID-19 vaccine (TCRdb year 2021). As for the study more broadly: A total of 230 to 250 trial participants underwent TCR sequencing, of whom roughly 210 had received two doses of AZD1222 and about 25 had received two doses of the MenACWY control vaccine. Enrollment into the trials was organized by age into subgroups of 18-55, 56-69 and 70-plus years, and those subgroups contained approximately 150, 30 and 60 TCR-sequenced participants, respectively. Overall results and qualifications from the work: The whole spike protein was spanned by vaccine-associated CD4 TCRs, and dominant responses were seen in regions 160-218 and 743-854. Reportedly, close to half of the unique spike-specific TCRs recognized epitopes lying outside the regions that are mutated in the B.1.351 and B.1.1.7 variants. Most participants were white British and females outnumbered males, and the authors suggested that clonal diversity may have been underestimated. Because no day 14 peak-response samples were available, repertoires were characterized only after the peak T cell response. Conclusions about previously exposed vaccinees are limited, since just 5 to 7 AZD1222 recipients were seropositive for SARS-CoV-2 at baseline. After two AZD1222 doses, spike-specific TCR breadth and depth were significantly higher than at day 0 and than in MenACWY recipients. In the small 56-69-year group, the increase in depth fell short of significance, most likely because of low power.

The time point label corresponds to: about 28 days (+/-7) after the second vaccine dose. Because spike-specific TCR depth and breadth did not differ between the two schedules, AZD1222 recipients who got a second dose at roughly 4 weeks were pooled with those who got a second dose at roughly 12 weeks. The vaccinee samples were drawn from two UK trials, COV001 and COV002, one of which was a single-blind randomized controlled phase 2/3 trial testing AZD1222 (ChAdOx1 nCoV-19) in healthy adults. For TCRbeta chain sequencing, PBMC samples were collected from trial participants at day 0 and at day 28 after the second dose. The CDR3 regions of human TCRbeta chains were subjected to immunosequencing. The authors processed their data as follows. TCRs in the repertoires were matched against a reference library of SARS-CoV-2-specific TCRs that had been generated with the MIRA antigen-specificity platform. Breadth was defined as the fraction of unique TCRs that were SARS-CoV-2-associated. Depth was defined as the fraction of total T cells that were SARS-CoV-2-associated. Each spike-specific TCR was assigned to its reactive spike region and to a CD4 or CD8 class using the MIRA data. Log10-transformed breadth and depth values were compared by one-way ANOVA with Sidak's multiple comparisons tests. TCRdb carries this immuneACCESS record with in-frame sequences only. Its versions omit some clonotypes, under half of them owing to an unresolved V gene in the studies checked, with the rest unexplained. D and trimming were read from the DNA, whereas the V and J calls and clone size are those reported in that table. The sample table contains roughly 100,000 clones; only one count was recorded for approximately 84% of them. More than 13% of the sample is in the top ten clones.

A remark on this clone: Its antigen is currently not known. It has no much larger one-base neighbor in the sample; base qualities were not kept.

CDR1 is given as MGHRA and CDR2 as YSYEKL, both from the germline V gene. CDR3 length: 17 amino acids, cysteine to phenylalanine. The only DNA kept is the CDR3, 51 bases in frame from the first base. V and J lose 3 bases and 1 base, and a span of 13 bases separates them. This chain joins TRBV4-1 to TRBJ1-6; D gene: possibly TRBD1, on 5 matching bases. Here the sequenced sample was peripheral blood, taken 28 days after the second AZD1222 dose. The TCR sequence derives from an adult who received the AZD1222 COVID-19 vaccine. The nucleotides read TGCGCCAGCAGCCAGACTATTTGGGGGTCCTATAATTCACCCCTCCACTTT. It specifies CASSQTIWGSYNSPLHF.